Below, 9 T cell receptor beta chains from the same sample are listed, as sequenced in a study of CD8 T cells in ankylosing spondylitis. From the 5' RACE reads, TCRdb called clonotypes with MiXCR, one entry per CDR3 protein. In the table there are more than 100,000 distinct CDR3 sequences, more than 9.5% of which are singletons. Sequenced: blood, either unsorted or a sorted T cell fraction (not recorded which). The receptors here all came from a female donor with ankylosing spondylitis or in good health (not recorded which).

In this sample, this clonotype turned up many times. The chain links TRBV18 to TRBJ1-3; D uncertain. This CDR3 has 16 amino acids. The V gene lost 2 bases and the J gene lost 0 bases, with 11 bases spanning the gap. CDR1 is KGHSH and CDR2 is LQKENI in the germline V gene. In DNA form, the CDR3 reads TGTGCCAGCTCACCATCCCGGATGTTCTCTGGAAACACCATATATTTT. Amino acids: CASSPSRMFSGNTIYF.

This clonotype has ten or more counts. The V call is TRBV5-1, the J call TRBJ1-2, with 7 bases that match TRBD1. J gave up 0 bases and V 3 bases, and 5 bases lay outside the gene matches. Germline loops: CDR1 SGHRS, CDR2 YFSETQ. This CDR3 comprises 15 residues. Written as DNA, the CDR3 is TGCGCCAGCAGCTGGACCGGGACAGCTAACTATGGCTACACCTTC. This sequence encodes CASSWTGTANYGYTF. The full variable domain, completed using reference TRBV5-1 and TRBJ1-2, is KAGVTQTPRYLIKTRGQQVTLSCSPISGHRSVSWYQQTPGQGLQFLFEYFSETQRNKGNFPGRFSGRQFSNSRSEMNVSTLELGDSALYLCASSWTGTANYGYTFGSGTRLTVV.

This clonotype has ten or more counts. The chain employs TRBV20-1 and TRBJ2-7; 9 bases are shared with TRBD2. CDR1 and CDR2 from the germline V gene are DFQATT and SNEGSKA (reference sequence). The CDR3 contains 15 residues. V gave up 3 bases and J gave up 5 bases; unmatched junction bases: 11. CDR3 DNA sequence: TGCAGTGCTAGCGTGGCGGGGGGGATGCTCGACGAGCAGTACTTC. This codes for CSASVAGGMLDEQYF.

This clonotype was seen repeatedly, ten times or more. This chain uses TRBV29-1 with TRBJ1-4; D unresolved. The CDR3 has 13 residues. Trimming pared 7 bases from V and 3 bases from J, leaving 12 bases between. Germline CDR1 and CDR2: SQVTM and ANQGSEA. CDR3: CSAGLDPNEKLFF. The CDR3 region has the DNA TGCAGCGCCGGACTGGACCCTAATGAAAAACTGTTTTTT.

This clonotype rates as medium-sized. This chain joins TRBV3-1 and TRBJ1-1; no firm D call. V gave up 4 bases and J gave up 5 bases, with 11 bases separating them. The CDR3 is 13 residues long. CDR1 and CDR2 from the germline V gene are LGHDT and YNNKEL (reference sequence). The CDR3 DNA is TGTGCCAGCAGCCTTGGGCGAGGGACTGAAGCTTTCTTT. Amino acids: CASSLGRGTEAFF.

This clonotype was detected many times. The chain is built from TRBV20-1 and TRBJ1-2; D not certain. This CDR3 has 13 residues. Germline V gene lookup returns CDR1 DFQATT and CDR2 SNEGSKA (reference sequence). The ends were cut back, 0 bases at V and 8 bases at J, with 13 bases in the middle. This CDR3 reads CSAREAPGYGYTF. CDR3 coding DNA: TGCAGTGCTAGAGAAGCCCCCGGGTACGGCTACACCTTC.

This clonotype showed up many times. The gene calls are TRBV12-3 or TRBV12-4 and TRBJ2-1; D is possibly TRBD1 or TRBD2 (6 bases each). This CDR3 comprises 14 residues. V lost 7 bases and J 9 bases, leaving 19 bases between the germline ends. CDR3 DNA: TGTGCCAGCACCTTAGGGGGGTCTATAGTTGAGCAGTTCTTC. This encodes CASTLGGSIVEQFF.

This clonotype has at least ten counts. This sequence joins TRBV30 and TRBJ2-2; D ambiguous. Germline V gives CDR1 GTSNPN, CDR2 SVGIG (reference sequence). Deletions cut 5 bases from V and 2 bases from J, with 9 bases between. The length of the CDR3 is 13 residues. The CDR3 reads CAWALSNTGELFF. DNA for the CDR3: TGTGCCTGGGCCCTATCCAACACCGGGGAGCTGTTTTTT.

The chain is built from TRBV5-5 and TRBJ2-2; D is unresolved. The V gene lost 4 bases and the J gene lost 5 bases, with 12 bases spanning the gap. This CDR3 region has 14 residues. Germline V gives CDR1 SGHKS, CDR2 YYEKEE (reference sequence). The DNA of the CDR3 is TGTGCCAGCAGCGCTATACAGAGGACCGGGGAGCTGTTTTTT. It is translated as CASSAIQRTGELFF.